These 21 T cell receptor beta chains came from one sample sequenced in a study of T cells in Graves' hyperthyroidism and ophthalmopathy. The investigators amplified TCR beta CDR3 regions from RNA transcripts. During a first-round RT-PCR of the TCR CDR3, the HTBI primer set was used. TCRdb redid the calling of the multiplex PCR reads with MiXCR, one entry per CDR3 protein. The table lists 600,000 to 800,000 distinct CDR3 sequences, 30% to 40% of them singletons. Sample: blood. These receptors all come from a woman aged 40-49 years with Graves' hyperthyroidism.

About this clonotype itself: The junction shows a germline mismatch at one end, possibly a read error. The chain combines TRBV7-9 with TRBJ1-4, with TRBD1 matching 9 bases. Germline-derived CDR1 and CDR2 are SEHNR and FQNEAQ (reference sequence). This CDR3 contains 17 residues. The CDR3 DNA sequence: TGTGCCGGCAGGAATCCGGGACAGGGTGTCGCTAATGAAAAACTGTTTTTT. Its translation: CAGRNPGQGVANEKLFF.

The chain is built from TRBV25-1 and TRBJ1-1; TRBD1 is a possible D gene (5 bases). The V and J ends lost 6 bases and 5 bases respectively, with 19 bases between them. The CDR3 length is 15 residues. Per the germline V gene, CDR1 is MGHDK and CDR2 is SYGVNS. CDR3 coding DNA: TGTGCCAGCAGCCAAGGGCTGTGGGGCTGGACTGAAGCTTTCTTT. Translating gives CASSQGLWGWTEAFF.

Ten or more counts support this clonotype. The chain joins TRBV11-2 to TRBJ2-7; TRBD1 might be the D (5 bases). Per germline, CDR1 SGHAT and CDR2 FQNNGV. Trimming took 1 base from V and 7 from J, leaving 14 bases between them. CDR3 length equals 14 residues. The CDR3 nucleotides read TGTGCCAGCAGCTTAGTAGGGGTGGCGCGGGAGCAGTACTTC. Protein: CASSLVGVAREQYF.

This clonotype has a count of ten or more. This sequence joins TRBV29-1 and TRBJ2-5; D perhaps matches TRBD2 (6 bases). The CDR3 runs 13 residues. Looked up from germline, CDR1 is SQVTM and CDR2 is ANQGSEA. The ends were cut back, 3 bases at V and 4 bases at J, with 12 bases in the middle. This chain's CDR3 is CSVDYSGVETQYF. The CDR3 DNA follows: TGCAGCGTTGACTATTCGGGGGTAGAGACCCAGTACTTC.

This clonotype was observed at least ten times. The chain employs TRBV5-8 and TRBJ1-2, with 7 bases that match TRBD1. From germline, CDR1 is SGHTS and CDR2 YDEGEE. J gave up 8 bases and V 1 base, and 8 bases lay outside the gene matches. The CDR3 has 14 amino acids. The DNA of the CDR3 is TGTGCCAGCAGCTTGCCAACAGGGGAGGGCGGCTACACCTTC. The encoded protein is CASSLPTGEGGYTF.

CDR3 loop: CASSLPGQHGYTF. The CDR3 DNA reads TGTGCCAGCAGCTTACCGGGACAGCATGGCTACACCTTC. The chain is built from TRBV7-2 and TRBJ1-2; 7 bases match TRBD1. Germline CDR1 reads SGHTA; CDR2 reads FQGNSA. Trimming cost V 2 bases and J 6 bases; bases outside gene matches: 3. The CDR3 spans 13 residues.

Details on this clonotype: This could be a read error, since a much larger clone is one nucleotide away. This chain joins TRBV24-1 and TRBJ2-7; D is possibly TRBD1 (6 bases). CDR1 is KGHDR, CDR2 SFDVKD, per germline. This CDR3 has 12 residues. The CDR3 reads CAASDFRGEQYF. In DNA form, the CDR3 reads TGTGCCGCCAGTGATTTCAGGGGAGAGCAGTACTTC.

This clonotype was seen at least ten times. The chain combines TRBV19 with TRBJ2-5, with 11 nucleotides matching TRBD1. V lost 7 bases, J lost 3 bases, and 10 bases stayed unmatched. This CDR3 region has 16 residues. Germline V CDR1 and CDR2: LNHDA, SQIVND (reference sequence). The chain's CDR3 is CASTLGTGGLEETQYF. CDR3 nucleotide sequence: TGTGCCAGTACTCTAGGGACAGGGGGTTTGGAAGAGACCCAGTACTTC.

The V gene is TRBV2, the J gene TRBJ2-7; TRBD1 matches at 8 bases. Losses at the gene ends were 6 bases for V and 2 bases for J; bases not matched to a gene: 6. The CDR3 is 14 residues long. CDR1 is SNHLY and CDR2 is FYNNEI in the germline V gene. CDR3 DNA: TGTGCCAGCAGAGAACAGGGGGAGACCTACGAGCAGTACTTC. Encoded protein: CASREQGETYEQYF.

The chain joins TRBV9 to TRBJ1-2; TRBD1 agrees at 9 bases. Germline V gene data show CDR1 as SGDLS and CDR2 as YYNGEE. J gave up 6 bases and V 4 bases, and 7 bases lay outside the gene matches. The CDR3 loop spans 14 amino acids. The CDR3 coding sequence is TGTGCCAGCAGCTTCCGGACAGGGGCGGATGGCTACACCTTC. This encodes CASSFRTGADGYTF.

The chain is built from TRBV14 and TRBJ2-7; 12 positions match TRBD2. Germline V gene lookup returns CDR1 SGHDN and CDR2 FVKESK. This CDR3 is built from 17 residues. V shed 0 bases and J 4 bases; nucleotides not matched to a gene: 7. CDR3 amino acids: CASSQDWTSGAFYEQYF. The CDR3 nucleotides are TGTGCCAGCAGCCAAGATTGGACTAGCGGGGCTTTTTACGAGCAGTACTTC.

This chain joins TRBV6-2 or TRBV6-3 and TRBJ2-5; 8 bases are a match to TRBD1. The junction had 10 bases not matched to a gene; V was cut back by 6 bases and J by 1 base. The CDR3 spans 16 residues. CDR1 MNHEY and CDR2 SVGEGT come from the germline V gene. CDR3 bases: TGTGCCAGCAGCACCGGACAGGGCTCACCCCAAGAGACCCAGTACTTC. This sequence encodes CASSTGQGSPQETQYF.

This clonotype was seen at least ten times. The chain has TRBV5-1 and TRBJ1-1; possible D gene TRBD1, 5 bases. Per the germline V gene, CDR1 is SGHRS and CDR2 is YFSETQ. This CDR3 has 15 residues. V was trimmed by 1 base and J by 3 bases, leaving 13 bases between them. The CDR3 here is CASSLRSGRDTEAFF. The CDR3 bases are TGCGCCAGCAGCTTGAGAAGCGGCAGGGACACTGAAGCTTTCTTT.

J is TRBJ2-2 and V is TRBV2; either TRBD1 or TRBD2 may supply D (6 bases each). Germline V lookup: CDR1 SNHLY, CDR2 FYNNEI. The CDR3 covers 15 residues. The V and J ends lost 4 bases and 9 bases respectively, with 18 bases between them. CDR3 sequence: CASSATPGEDRELFF. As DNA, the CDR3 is TGTGCCAGCAGTGCGACCCCAGGGGAGGACCGGGAGCTGTTTTTT. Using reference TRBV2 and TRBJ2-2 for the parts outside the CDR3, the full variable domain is EPEVTQTPSHQVTQMGQEVILRCVPISNHLYFYWYRQILGQKVEFLVSFYNNEISEKSEIFDDQFSVERPDGSNFTLKIRSTKLEDSAMYFCASSATPGEDRELFFGEGSRLTVL.

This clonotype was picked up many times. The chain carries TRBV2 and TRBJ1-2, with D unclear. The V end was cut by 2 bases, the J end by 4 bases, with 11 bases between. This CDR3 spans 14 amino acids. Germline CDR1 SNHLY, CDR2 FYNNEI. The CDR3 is CASSELTRGYGYTF. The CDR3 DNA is TGTGCCAGCAGTGAATTAACCAGAGGCTATGGCTACACCTTC.

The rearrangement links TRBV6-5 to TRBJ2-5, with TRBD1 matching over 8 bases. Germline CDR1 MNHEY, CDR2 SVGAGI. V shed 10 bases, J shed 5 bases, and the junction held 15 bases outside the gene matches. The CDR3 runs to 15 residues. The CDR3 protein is CAIRRTGNTGETQYF. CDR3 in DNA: TGTGCCATCAGAAGGACAGGGAACACCGGGGAGACCCAGTACTTC.

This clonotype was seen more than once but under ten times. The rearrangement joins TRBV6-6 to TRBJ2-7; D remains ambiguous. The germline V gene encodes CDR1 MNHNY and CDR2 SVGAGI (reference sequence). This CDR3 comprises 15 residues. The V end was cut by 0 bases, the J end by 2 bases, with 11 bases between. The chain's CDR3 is CASSYSGSYPYEQYF. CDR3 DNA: TGTGCCAGCAGTTACTCGGGTAGCTATCCCTACGAGCAGTACTTC.

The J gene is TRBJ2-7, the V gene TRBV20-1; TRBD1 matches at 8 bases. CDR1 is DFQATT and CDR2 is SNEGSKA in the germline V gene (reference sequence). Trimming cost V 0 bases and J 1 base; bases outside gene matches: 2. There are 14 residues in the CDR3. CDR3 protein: CSARENRGSYEQYF. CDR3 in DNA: TGCAGTGCTAGAGAGAACAGGGGGTCCTACGAGCAGTACTTC.

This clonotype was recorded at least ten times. The CDR3 here is CASSSGTGIGQPQHF. CDR3 coding DNA: TGTGCCAGCAGCTCGGGGACAGGGATAGGTCAGCCCCAGCATTTT. V gene TRBV7-2 combines with J gene TRBJ1-5, with 9 bases fitting TRBD1. Germline CDR1 is SGHTA and CDR2 is FQGNSA. The trim removed 4 bases at V and 6 bases at J, leaving 7 bases unmatched. This CDR3 spans 15 amino acids. The full variable domain, completed using reference TRBV7-2 and TRBJ1-5, is GAGVSQSPSNKVTEKGKDVELRCDPISGHTALYWYRQSLGQGLEFLIYFQGNSAPDKSGLPSDRFSAERTGGSVSTLTIQRTQQEDSAVYLCASSSGTGIGQPQHFGDGTRLSIL.

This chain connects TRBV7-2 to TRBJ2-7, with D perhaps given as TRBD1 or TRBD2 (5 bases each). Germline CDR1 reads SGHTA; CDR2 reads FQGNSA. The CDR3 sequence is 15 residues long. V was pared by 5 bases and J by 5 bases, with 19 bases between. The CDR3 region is CASSPWDGRANEQYF. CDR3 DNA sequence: TGTGCCAGCAGCCCTTGGGACGGTCGGGCCAACGAGCAGTACTTC.

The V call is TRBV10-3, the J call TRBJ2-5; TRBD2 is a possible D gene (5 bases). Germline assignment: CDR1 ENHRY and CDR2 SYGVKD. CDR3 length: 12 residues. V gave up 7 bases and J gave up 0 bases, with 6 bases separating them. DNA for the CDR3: TGTGCCATCAACGGGGACCAAGAGACCCAGTACTTC. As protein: CAINGDQETQYF.